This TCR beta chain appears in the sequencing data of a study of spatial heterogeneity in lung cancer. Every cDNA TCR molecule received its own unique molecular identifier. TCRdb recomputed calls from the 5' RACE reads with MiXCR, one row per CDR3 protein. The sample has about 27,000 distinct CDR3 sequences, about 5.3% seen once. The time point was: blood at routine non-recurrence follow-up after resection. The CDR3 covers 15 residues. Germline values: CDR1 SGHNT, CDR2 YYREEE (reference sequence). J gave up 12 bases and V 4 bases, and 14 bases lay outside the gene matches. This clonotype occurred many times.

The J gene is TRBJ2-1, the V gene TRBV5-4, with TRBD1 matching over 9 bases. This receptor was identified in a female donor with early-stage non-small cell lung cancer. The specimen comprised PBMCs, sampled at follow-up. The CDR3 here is CASSQRDRVRARQFF. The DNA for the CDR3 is TGTGCCAGCAGCCAACGGGACAGGGTTCGAGCAAGGCAGTTCTTC.